Shown below are 15 T cell receptor beta chains from a single sample sequenced in a study of early T cells in non-severe SARS-CoV-2 infection. TCRdb reanalysed the 5' RACE reads using MiXCR and keeps one entry per CDR3 protein. The data contain tens of thousands of distinct CDR3 sequences, around 8% of them seen just once; the ten biggest clones take up about 9%. Sequenced input: whole blood. Receptors were obtained from an adult who was a healthcare worker with PCR-confirmed SARS-CoV-2 infection or an uninfected control (not recorded which).

The chain uses TRBV7-9 and TRBJ2-2; either TRBD1 or TRBD2 may fit D (5 bases each). CDR1 SEHNR and CDR2 FQNEAQ come from the germline V gene (reference sequence). Trimming took 1 base from V and 7 from J, leaving 10 bases between them. This CDR3 spans 14 amino acids. CDR3 DNA sequence: TGTGCCAGCAGCTTAGAAGGGACGAGCGGGGAGCTGTTTTTT. This translates into CASSLEGTSGELFF.

The chain is built from TRBV19 and TRBJ2-4; possibly TRBD1 for D (5 bases). The length of the CDR3 is 12 residues. V lost 3 bases and J 7 bases, leaving 7 bases between the germline ends. Per the germline V gene, CDR1 is LNHDA and CDR2 is SQIVND (reference sequence). As DNA, the CDR3 is TGTGCCAGTAGTATGAAGGGGAACATTCAGTACTTC. This encodes CASSMKGNIQYF.

V is TRBV7-2 and J is TRBJ2-5; D is possibly TRBD2 (6 bases). Trimming removed 5 bases at V and 2 bases at J, with 18 bases between. Per germline, CDR1 SGHTA and CDR2 FQGNSA. The length of the CDR3 is 16 residues. CDR3 coding DNA: TGTGCCAGCAGCATCCCCGGGAGAGGTGGGCAAGAGACCCAGTACTTC. Translated, it gives CASSIPGRGGQETQYF.

This clonotype was detected ten times or more. The CDR3 protein is CASRPWSSGGEETQYF. CDR3 coding DNA: TGTGCCAGCAGGCCCTGGAGTAGCGGGGGGGAAGAGACCCAGTACTTC. The chain joins TRBV28 to TRBJ2-5; TRBD2 matches 11 bases. Germline-derived CDR1 and CDR2 are MDHEN and SYDVKM. The CDR3 is made up of 16 amino acids. The ends lost 6 bases at V and 3 bases at J; junction bases unmatched: 9.

CDR3 loop: CASRSGSRSTDTQYF. CDR3 coding DNA: TGTGCCAGCAGATCAGGGTCGCGGAGCACAGATACGCAGTATTTT. The chain uses TRBV27 and TRBJ2-3, with D possibly TRBD1 on 5 matching bases. This CDR3 region has 15 residues. Trimming removed 6 bases at V and 0 bases at J, with 13 bases between. Germline V CDR1 and CDR2: MNHEY, SMNVEV (reference sequence).

This clonotype was counted at least ten times. J is TRBJ2-1 and V is TRBV24-1; TRBD1 agrees at 7 bases. The CDR3 covers 12 residues. V shed 9 bases, J shed 5 bases, and the junction held 3 bases outside the gene matches. The germline V gene has CDR1 KGHDR and CDR2 SFDVKD. CDR3 region: CATGTANNEQFF. The DNA of the CDR3 is TGTGCCACCGGGACAGCCAACAATGAGCAGTTCTTC.

The chain carries TRBV7-9 and TRBJ2-7, with D possibly being TRBD1 (6 bases). The germline V gene encodes CDR1 SEHNR and CDR2 FQNEAQ (reference sequence). The CDR3 length is 15 residues. Trimming left V 5 bases short and J 2 bases short, with 16 bases between. CDR3 nucleotides: TGTGCCAGCAGCAAGACAGGAGGAGGAGCCTACGAGCAGTACTTC. Residues: CASSKTGGGAYEQYF.

In its sample, this clonotype was seen a few times. V and J are TRBV6-6 and TRBJ1-1; no definite D call. The ends were cut back, 4 bases at V and 7 bases at J, with 13 bases in the middle. Germline loops: CDR1 MNHNY, CDR2 SVGAGI (reference sequence). There are 13 residues in the CDR3. CDR3 residues: CASSWTSRGEAFF. CDR3 DNA sequence: TGTGCCAGCAGTTGGACCTCCCGGGGTGAAGCTTTCTTT.

This clonotype was seen more than once but under ten times. The chain recombines TRBV20-1 with TRBJ2-2; 7 bases align to TRBD1. Looked up from germline, CDR1 is DFQATT and CDR2 is SNEGSKA (reference sequence). The CDR3 runs to 14 residues. Trimming removed 3 bases from V and 6 bases from J; junction bases left unmatched: 7. The CDR3, as DNA: TGCAGTGCTAGCGCGCAGGGGGTAGCCGGGGAGCTGTTTTTT. This sequence encodes CSASAQGVAGELFF.

This chain joins TRBV6-6 and TRBJ2-1; 10 bases map to TRBD1. The V and J ends lost 0 bases and 5 bases, in that order; junction bases with no gene match: 1. Germline V gene sequence: CDR1 MNHNY, CDR2 SVGAGI (reference sequence). There are 15 residues in the CDR3. The CDR3 spells CASSYSTGGHNEQFF. CDR3 nucleotides: TGTGCCAGCAGTTACTCGACAGGGGGCCACAATGAGCAGTTCTTC.

A few counts support this clonotype. This chain joins TRBV28 and TRBJ1-5, with D tentatively TRBD1 (5 bases). The ends were cut back, 9 bases at V and 4 bases at J, with 13 bases in the middle. The CDR3 covers 13 residues. Per the germline V gene, CDR1 is MDHEN and CDR2 is SYDVKM. Written as DNA, the CDR3 is TGTGCCAGTAAGCCCGGGGGAAATCAGCCCCAGCATTTT. It yields the protein CASKPGGNQPQHF.

This clonotype was counted many times. The rearrangement uses TRBV19 and TRBJ1-4; D perhaps matches TRBD1 (5 bases). V shed 7 bases and J shed 0 bases, with 12 bases lying between them. This CDR3 is built from 15 residues. Germline CDR1 is LNHDA and CDR2 is SQIVND (reference sequence). The CDR3 sequence: CASKRGGATNEKLFF. The CDR3 DNA sequence: TGTGCCAGTAAACGGGGGGGAGCAACTAATGAAAAACTGTTTTTT.

This clonotype was detected only once. The chain combines TRBV19 with TRBJ1-5; D gene ambiguous. Germline lookup yields CDR1 LNHDA and CDR2 SQIVND (reference sequence). The V gene lost 1 base and the J gene lost 0 bases, with 10 bases spanning the gap. The CDR3 length is 16 residues. Here the CDR3 reads CASSIAGRSSNQPQHF. DNA for the CDR3: TGTGCCAGTAGTATAGCGGGTCGGAGTAGCAATCAGCCCCAGCATTTT.

The chain uses TRBV20-1 and TRBJ1-4; D is unresolved. Germline V lookup: CDR1 DFQATT, CDR2 SNEGSKA (reference sequence). V was trimmed by 5 bases and J by 8 bases, leaving 15 bases between them. The CDR3 is 13 amino acids. This CDR3 reads CSARGWEAEKLFF. The CDR3 DNA sequence: TGCAGTGCTCGAGGCTGGGAGGCGGAAAAACTGTTTTTT.

This clonotype came up many times. The rearrangement uses TRBV7-3 and TRBJ1-1; D unresolved. Germline V gives CDR1 SGHTA, CDR2 FQGTGA. The CDR3 is 13 amino acids. Trimming removed 5 bases from V and 4 bases from J, with 11 bases in between. The CDR3 region is CASSVMAVTEAFF. CDR3 nucleotides: TGTGCCAGCAGCGTCATGGCCGTCACTGAAGCTTTCTTT. Filled out from reference TRBV7-3 and TRBJ1-1, the complete variable domain reads GAGVSQTPSNKVTEKGKYVELRCDPISGHTALYWYRQSLGQGPEFLIYFQGTGAADDSGLPNDRFFAVRPEGSVSTLKIQRTERGDSAVYLCASSVMAVTEAFFGQGTRLTVV.